A selection of T cell receptor beta chains follows, all from one sample in a study of blood T cells in healthy people across ages. MiXCR was run by TCRdb on the 5' RACE reads, yielding one entry per CDR3 protein. The sample lists about 830,000 distinct CDR3 sequences; roughly 60% were seen once. The sequencing sample was made of blood. Receptors were obtained from a man under 40 in good health. Both conserved end residues are part of each CDR3. Each record gives: D gene, V gene, clone size, J gene, CDR3 DNA, CDR3 protein. D genes are given only for firm matches. Clone size is shown for a subset of rows, as once, few, many or a class of expanded clone.

D: TRBD1
V: TRBV7-2
size: -
J: TRBJ1-5
DNA: TGTGCCAGCAGCCAGGCGGACAGGGGGCCAAATCAGCCCCAGCATTTT
CDR3: CASSQADRGPNQPQHF

D: TRBD2
V: TRBV4-3
size: -
J: TRBJ2-1
DNA: TGCGCCAGCAGCCAAGTGTCCGGGAGGGCCCTCGGGAATGAGCAGTTCTTC
CDR3: CASSQVSGRALGNEQFF

D: -
V: TRBV13
size: -
J: TRBJ2-7
DNA: TGTGCCAGCGAGGTCCCGGCGGGCTCCGAGCAGTACTTC
CDR3: CASEVPAGSEQYF

D: -
V: TRBV11-2
size: -
J: TRBJ2-1
DNA: TGTGCCAGCAGCTTAAGGGCCCAACGTCCTATCAACAATGAGCAGTTCTTC
CDR3: CASSLRAQRPINNEQFF

D: TRBD2
V: TRBV4-3
size: few
J: TRBJ2-1
DNA: TGCGCCAGCAGCCGCCAGCGGGAGGGGAATGAGCAGTTCTTC
CDR3: CASSRQREGNEQFF

D: -
V: TRBV20-1
size: -
J: TRBJ2-1
DNA: TGCAGTGCTAGCGACCGCAATGAGCAGTTCTTC
CDR3: CSASDRNEQFF

D: -
V: TRBV6-5
size: -
J: TRBJ2-7
DNA: TGTGCCAGCAGTTACTCGACGGGATCTTTCGGCGAGCAGTACTTC
CDR3: CASSYSTGSFGEQYF

D: TRBD2
V: TRBV3-1
size: -
J: TRBJ2-3
DNA: TGTGCCAGCAGCCAAGACCCGAGACTAGCGGGAGAGGGCAGATACGCGTATTTT
CDR3: CASSQDPRLAGEGRYAYF

D: TRBD2
V: TRBV5-4
size: -
J: TRBJ2-3
DNA: TGTGCCAGCAGCCCGTATTGGCGGGGGGGCGGTCAGACTAGCACAGATACGCAGTATTTT
CDR3: CASSPYWRGGGQTSTDTQYF

D: TRBD1
V: TRBV25-1
size: -
J: TRBJ2-5
DNA: TGTGCCAGCAACCCCGACAGGGGACAAGAGACCCAGTACTTC
CDR3: CASNPDRGQETQYF

D: TRBD2
V: TRBV20-1
size: -
J: TRBJ2-7
DNA: TGCAGTGCTAGAGATATAGGACTAGCGACTGACGAGCAGTACTTC
CDR3: CSARDIGLATDEQYF

D: -
V: TRBV10-3
size: once
J: TRBJ1-2
DNA: TGTGCCATCAGTGAGGGTTACAAAAGTACCATCCTCTCGGGCTACACCTTC
CDR3: CAISEGYKSTILSGYTF

D: -
V: TRBV6-1
size: -
J: TRBJ2-3
DNA: TGTGCCAGCTGGGAGGGACAGCGCCCCGATCCGCAGTATTTT
CDR3: CASWEGQRPDPQYF

D: -
V: TRBV10-3
size: -
J: TRBJ2-3
DNA: TGTGCCATCAGTGTAGGGACGGGGACGGCCAGCACAGATACGCAGTATTTT
CDR3: CAISVGTGTASTDTQYF

D: -
V: TRBV3-1
size: -
J: TRBJ2-1
DNA: TGTGCCAGCAGCCAAGATCAGGTGCGATACAATGAGCAGTTCTTC
CDR3: CASSQDQVRYNEQFF

D: -
V: TRBV9
size: -
J: TRBJ2-7
DNA: TGTGCCAGCAGCGTAGCCTTGACTAGTAACATCGCCGAGCAGTACTTC
CDR3: CASSVALTSNIAEQYF

D: TRBD2
V: TRBV20-1
size: once
J: TRBJ2-1
DNA: TGCAGTGCTAGATCGACTAGCGGGTACCTTAATGGGCAGTTCTTC
CDR3: CSARSTSGYLNGQFF